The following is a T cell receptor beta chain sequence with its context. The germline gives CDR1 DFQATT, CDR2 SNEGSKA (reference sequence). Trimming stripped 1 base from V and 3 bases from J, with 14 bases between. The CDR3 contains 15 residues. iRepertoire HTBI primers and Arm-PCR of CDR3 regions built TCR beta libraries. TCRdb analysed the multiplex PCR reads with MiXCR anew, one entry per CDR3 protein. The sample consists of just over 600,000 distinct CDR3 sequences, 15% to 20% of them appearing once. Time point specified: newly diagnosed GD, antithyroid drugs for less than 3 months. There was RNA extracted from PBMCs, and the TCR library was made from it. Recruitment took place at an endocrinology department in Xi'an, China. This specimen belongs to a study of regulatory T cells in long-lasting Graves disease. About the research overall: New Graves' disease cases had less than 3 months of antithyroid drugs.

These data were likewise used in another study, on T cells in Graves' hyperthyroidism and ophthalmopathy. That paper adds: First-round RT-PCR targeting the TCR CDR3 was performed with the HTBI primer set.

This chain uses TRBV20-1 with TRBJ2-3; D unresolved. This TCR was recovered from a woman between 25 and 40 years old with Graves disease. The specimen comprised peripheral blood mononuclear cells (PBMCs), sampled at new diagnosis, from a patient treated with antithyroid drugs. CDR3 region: CSARVLLGGTDTQYF. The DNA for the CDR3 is TGCAGTGCTAGAGTTCTGCTCGGTGGTACAGATACGCAGTATTTT.